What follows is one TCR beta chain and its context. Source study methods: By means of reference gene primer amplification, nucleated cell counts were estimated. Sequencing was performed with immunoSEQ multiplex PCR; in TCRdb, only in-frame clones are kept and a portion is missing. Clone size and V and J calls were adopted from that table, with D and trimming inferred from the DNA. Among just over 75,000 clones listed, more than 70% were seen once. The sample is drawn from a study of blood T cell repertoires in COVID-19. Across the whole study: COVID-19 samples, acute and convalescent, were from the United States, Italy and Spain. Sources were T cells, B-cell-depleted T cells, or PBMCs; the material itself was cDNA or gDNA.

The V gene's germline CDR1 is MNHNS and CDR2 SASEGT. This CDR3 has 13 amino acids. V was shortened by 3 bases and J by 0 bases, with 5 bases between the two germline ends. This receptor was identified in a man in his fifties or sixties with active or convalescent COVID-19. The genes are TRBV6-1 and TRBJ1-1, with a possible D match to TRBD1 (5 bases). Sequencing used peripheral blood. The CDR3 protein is CASSDRVNTEAFF. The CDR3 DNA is TGTGCCAGCAGTGACAGGGTGAACACTGAAGCTTTCTTT.